This T cell receptor (beta chain) was observed in a study of shared clonotypes between healthy human individuals. CDR1 and CDR2 from the germline V gene are SGHVS and FQNEAQ. Trimming took off 5 bases at V and 9 bases at J, with 23 bases between the two ends. The CDR3 is 15 amino acids. Healthy adults negative for HIV, lacking recent acute infections or vaccinations, served as donors. Clones were read by immunoSEQ multiplex PCR, and TCRdb kept only the in-frame ones, dropping some. In the table there are roughly 660,000 clones, roughly 88% of which are singletons. The sequenced sample was memory CD8+ T cells from PBMCs. Subset given: CD45RO+ cells pooled with CCR7-negative TemRA cells. The J gene is TRBJ2-7, the V gene TRBV7-8, with a possible D match to TRBD1 (6 bases). The receptor's source is a man between 18 and 29 years old in good health. Some clones in this sample may be carry-over from other donors' samples. Here the CDR3 reads CASSARQDTFFTQYF. CDR3 bases: TGTGCCAGCAGCGCCCGACAGGATACTTTTTTTACGCAGTACTTC.